Listed below are T cell receptor beta chains from one sample, sequenced in a study of CD8+CD57+ T cells in acquired aplastic anemia. TCRdb itself ran the reads through MiXCR, one entry per CDR3 protein. This table has 310,000 or so distinct CDR3 sequences, roughly 61% appearing once. The sequenced sample was sorted CD4+, CD8+, or CD8+CD57+ T cells (not recorded which) from PBMCs. These receptors were taken from a human donor with aplastic anemia. Both conserved end residues are part of each CDR3. Fields, in order: V gene, D gene, clone size, J gene, CDR3 DNA, CDR3 protein. A D gene is named only where the DNA matches it firmly. Expanded clones are given a class, and other clones once, few, many or no size at all.

>TRBV20-1|-|once|TRBJ1-6
TGCAGTGCTAGAGGGATGGAGAATTCACCCCTCCACTTT
CSARGMENSPLHF
>TRBV6-5|-|many|TRBJ1-1
TGTGCCAGCAGTTACGACCCAAGGGCTGAAGCTTTCTTT
CASSYDPRAEAFF
>TRBV25-1|-|-|TRBJ1-4
TGTGCCAGCAGTCCCATTGGGACGGTGGATGAAAAACTGTTTTTT
CASSPIGTVDEKLFF
>TRBV5-1|-|few|TRBJ1-3
TGCGCCAGCAGCTTGGCCGGGGTGGAAAACACCATATATTTT
CASSLAGVENTIYF
>TRBV2|TRBD2|-|TRBJ2-3
TGTGCCAGTAGTACGACTAGCGGGAGGGCCCATCCCGATACGCAGTATTTT
CASSTTSGRAHPDTQYF
>TRBV19|TRBD1|many|TRBJ1-5
TGTGCCAGTAGTATCGGACAGGCTGTGGGCAATCAGCCCCAGCATTTT
CASSIGQAVGNQPQHF
>TRBV2|-|-|TRBJ2-2
TGTGCCAGCAGTGGCAGCCGTTCCGGGGAGCTGTTTTTT
CASSGSRSGELFF
>TRBV9|-|-|TRBJ1-4
TGTGCCAGCAGCGTAGGGGGGAGCGTCTCTGAAAAACCGTTTTTT
CASSVGGSVSEKPFF
>TRBV7-2|-|many|TRBJ1-1
TGTGCCAGCAGCTTAGTGGGACTCGCTGAAGCTTTCTTT
CASSLVGLAEAFF
>TRBV6-5|TRBD2|-|TRBJ2-5
TGTGCCATCAGTGAAAGGCGGGGGTCCGGCCAAGAGACCCAGTACTTC
CAISERRGSGQETQYF
>TRBV7-2|-|-|TRBJ1-3
TGTGCCAGCAGCTTTGAGGGGCTTACCCCTGGAAACACCATATATTTT
CASSFEGLTPGNTIYF
>TRBV6-5|-|-|TRBJ2-7
TGTGCCAGCACCTTCGGACGGGCGGAGCAGTACTTC
CASTFGRAEQYF
>TRBV5-1|-|-|TRBJ1-6
TGCGCCAGCAGTCGCGGACAGCAGGATTCACCCCTCCACTTT
CASSRGQQDSPLHF
>TRBV7-9|TRBD1|-|TRBJ2-7
TGTGCCAGCAGCCGCCAGACGGACAGGGGGCAGTACTTC
CASSRQTDRGQYF
>TRBV7-9|-|few|TRBJ2-3
TGTGCCAGCAGCCCTAAGACAGGTGAAGGCTACACAGATACGCAGTATTTT
CASSPKTGEGYTDTQYF
>TRBV7-4|-|-|TRBJ2-5
TGTGCCAGCAGCTTAGCAGGGTGCAACCAAGAGACCCAGTACTTC
CASSLAGCNQETQYF
>TRBV20-1|-|-|TRBJ2-1
TGCAGCGCCCAGCCGGGCGCATACAATGAGCAGTTCTTC
CSAQPGAYNEQFF
>TRBV29-1|-|-|TRBJ1-5
TGCAGCGTTGAACAGGGTCCCAGTCAGCCCCAGCATTTT
CSVEQGPSQPQHF
>TRBV5-5|-|-|TRBJ2-7
TGTGCCAGCAGTCGGGACGGGATCTACGAGCAGTACTTC
CASSRDGIYEQYF
>TRBV15|-|once|TRBJ1-2
TGTGCCACCAGCAGCGGGAAGGACTATGGCTACACCTTC
CATSSGKDYGYTF
>TRBV20-1|-|-|TRBJ2-7
TGCAGTGCCAGTATCCCTAGCGGGCGGGACAGGAAAGGTCTTCCTGCTTACGAGCAGTACTTC
CSASIPSGRDRKGLPAYEQYF
>TRBV3-1|-|few|TRBJ1-4
TGTGCCAGCAGCCAAGATACAGTGGGGCCTGAAAAACTGTTTTTT
CASSQDTVGPEKLFF
>TRBV7-3|-|-|TRBJ1-4
TGTGCCAGCAAATTTCTGGGGTCGGCTGTTGAAAAACTGTTTTTT
CASKFLGSAVEKLFF
>TRBV10-3|-|many|TRBJ1-1
TGTGCCATCAGTGAGTCCCCCCGCGGGGAAGCTTTCTTT
CAISESPRGEAFF
>TRBV19|TRBD2|-|TRBJ2-1
TGTGCCAGTAGTAGCAGGGAGGGATACAATGAGCAGTTCTTC
CASSSREGYNEQFF